This TCR beta chain came from a study of T cells in Graves' hyperthyroidism and ophthalmopathy (dated by TCRdb to the late 2010s). General notes on the study: Peripheral blood samples were taken at the time of initial diagnosis, prior to any treatment. To identify distinguishing TCR V-J signatures, a discovery cohort of 100 patients was used, comprising 43 with Graves' ophthalmopathy and around 60 with stable Graves' hyperthyroidism. Prospective prediction of ophthalmopathy was tested in an independent validation cohort consisting of under 20 hyperthyroidism patients and 15 or so patients who later progressed to ophthalmopathy. The roughly 94 discovery patients were randomly split 7:3 into training and test sets. Thyroid tissue and blood T-cell repertoires from roughly six Graves' hyperthyroidism patients were also compared in the study. Following sampling, methimazole starting at 30 mg daily was given to hyperthyroidism patients, and high-dose intravenous methylprednisolone was given to ophthalmopathy patients. The paper describes TCR Vbeta CDR3 sequencing of around 140 peripheral blood samples, made up of 43 ophthalmopathy patients, some 80 hyperthyroidism patients and 17 progressor patients. Summary of the overall study and its limitations: Blood samples also contained most of the expanded thyroid clonotypes (frequency above 0.001), which suggests that blood repertoires may reflect thyroid immune responses. Sample size was not statistically predetermined, and investigators were not blinded to group allocation. Ophthalmopathy was separated from stable hyperthyroidism by a 13 V-J signature model, with roughly 88% sensitivity and 81% to 82% specificity obtained in cross-validation and 80%/75% obtained in testing. In validation, the model predicted progression to ophthalmopathy with 55% to 71% sensitivity and 72.22% specificity, a median of about 6.7 months before onset.

CDR1 and CDR2 are drawn from the germline V gene (reference sequence): LNHNV, YYDKDF. Unmatched junction bases come to 10, with V trimmed by 0 bases and J by 2 bases. The CDR3 goes from the cysteine to the phenylalanine over 20 residues. The entry retains the CDR3 DNA only, 60 bases that are in frame from base 1. TCR beta CDR3 regions were amplified from RNA transcripts. A first-round RT-PCR of the TCR CDR3 used the HTBI primer set with the Qiagen OneStep RT-PCR kit. The libraries were constructed in a second round of multiplex PCR and then size-selected and purified. Sequencing of the libraries was done on an Illumina HiSeq2000 using paired-end 100 bp reads. The paper's data handling went like this. SOAPnuke was used to process the raw data, removing reads that contained adapters or uncalled bases, had a mean Phred below 15, or lacked an exact match to the constant primer or identifier. COPE v1.2.5 was used to merge the high-quality paired reads, and each unique nucleotide sequence was defined as a clonotype. MiTCR v1.1 was used to align clonotypes to the IMGT TRBV, TRBD and TRBJ reference segments. The analysis was restricted to V-J combinations with a frequency above 0.0001, which together covered 99% to 99.2% of the repertoires. A TCS score was defined as the ratio of F50 (clonal expansion) to E x V (chaos), with BLOSUM62-based TCRdist applied between CDR3 peptides within each V-J. Welch's t-statistics and random forest reduced just over 500 V-J features to 10 to 15, which were used in a naive Bayes classifier (R e1071). Starting from the raw public reads, TCRdb applied fastp trimming at Q25, assembled clones with MiXCR and retained in-frame beta chains. Rows merge per CDR3 protein into single entries with the most common DNA and genes. It is TCRdb's table, rather than the study itself, that gives the V and J calls and clone size. The sample includes over 300,000 distinct CDR3 sequences, with approximately 15% observed a single time. Approximately 9.9% of the sample lies in the top ten.

This clonotype showed up many times. Its antigen remains unidentified. No per-base quality is available; no much larger clone lies one base away. Stable Graves' hyperthyroidism was defined as no progression to ophthalmopathy during 18 months of follow-up. Hyperthyroidism patients were aged 18 to 65 years and newly diagnosed, with disease duration of less than 2 months. Any patient with an uncontrolled infection, another autoimmune disease, pregnancy or lactation was excluded. Diagnoses relied on clinical symptoms, serum thyroxine and TRAb, thyroid ultrasound and orbital computed tomography. PBMCs were isolated from about 10 ml of fresh peripheral blood by Ficoll-Paque density gradient centrifugation. Total RNA was extracted using Trizol reagent, and RNA quality was assessed on an Agilent 2100 Bioanalyzer.

Sequencing was done on a sample of blood. Recombination joined TRBV15 with TRBJ2-3, with TRBD2 identical over 14 junction bases. The TCR comes from a woman aged 60-75 years with Graves' hyperthyroidism. The DNA sequence reads TGTGCCACCAGCAGAGATCGGGGACTAGCGGGAGTGGGGTTCACAGATACGCAGTATTTT. Its amino acids are CATSRDRGLAGVGFTDTQYF.